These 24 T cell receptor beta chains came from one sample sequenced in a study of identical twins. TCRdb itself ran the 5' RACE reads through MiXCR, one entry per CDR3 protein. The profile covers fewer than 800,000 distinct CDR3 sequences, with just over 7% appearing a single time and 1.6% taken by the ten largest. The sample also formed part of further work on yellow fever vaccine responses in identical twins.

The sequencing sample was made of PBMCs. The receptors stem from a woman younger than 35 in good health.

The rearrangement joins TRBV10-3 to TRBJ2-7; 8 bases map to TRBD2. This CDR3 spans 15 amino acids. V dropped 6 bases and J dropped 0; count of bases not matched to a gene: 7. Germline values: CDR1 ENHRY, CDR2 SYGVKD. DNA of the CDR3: TGTGCCATCAGCCGGGGACTAGACAGCTCCTACGAGCAGTACGTC. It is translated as CAISRGLDSSYEQYV.

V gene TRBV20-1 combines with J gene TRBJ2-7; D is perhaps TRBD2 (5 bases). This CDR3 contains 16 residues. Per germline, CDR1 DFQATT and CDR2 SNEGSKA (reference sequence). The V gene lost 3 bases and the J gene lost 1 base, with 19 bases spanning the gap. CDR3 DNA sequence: TGCAGTGCTAGTCTTGGGTTGGGAGTCCTTTCCTACGAGCAGTACTTC. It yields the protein CSASLGLGVLSYEQYF.

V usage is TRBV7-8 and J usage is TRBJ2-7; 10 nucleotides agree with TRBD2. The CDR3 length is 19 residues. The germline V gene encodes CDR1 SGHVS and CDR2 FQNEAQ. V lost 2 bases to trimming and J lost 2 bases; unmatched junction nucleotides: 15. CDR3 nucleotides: TGTGCCAGCAGCTTATTCCGATTTACCGGGACTAGCGAAGCCTACGAGCAGTACTTC. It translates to CASSLFRFTGTSEAYEQYF.

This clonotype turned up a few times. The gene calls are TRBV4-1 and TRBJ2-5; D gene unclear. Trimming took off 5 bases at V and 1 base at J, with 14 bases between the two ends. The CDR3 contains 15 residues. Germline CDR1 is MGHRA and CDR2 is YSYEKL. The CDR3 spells CASSTPMGSQETQYF. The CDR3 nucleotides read TGCGCCAGCAGCACCCCAATGGGCAGCCAAGAGACCCAGTACTTC.

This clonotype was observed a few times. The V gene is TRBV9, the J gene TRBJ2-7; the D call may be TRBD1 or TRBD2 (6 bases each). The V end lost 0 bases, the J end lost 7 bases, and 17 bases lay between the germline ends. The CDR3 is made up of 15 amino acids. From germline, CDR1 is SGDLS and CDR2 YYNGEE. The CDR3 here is CASSVEGGLAGEQYF. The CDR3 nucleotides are TGTGCCAGCAGCGTAGAAGGGGGGTTGGCAGGGGAGCAGTACTTC. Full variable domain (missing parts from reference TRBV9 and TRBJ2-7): DSGVTQTPKHLITATGQRVTLRCSPRSGDLSVYWYQQSLDQGLQFLIQYYNGEERAKGNILERFSAQQFPDLHSELNLSSLELGDSALYFCASSVEGGLAGEQYFGPGTRLTVT.

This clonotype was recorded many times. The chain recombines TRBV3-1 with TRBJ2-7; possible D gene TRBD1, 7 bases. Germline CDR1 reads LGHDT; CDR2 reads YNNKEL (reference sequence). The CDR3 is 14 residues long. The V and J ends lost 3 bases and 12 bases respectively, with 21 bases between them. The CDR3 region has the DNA TGTGCCAGCAGCCACCGCGGGGCACAGGGGAACATGTACGTC. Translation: CASSHRGAQGNMYV.

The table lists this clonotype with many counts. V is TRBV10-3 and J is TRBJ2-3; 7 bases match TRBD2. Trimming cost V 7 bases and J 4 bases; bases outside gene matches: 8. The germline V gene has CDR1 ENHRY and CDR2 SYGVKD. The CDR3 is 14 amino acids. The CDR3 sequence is CAITGKREADTQYF. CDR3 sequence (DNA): TGTGCCATCACCGGGAAACGGGAGGCAGATACGCAGTATTTT.

DNA of the CDR3: TGCAGTGCTAGAGATTTTAGTTTTGGTGGGAGGGCCGGGATCTCCTACAATGAGCAGTTCTTC. Translating it yields CSARDFSFGGRAGISYNEQFF. V gene TRBV20-1 combines with J gene TRBJ2-1; 7 bases agree with TRBD2. Looked up from germline, CDR1 is DFQATT and CDR2 is SNEGSKA (reference sequence). Trimming at V came to 0 bases and at J to 0 bases, leaving 20 bases not matched to a gene. The CDR3 extends over 21 amino acids.

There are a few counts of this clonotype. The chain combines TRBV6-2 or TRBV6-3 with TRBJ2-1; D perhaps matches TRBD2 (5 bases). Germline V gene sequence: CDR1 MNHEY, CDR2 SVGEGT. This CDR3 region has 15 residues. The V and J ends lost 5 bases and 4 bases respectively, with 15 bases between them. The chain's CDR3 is CASSPTTGGYNEQFF. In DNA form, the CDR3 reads TGTGCCAGCAGTCCTACGACCGGCGGGTACAATGAGCAGTTCTTC.

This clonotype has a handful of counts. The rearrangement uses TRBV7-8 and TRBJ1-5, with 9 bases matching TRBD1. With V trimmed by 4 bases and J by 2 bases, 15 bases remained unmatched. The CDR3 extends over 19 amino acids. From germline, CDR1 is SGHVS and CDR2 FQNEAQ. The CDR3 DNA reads TGTGCCAGCAGCTCTACCGGGACAGGGCGGTTTCTGGGCAATCAGCCCCAGCATTTT. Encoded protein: CASSSTGTGRFLGNQPQHF.

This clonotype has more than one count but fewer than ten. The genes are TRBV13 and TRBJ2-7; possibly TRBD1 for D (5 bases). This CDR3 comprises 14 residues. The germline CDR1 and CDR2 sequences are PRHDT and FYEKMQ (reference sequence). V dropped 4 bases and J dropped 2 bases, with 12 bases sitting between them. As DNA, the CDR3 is TGTGCCAGCAGCTCCTCGTCAGGGCCCTACGAGCAGTACGTC. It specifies CASSSSSGPYEQYV.

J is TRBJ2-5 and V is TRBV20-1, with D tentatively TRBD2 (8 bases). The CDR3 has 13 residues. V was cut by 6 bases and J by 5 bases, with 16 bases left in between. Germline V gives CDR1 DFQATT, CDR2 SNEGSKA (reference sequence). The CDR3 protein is CSAGGGGRETQYF. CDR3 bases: TGCAGTGCCGGAGGGGGCGGGAGGGAGACCCAGTACTTC.

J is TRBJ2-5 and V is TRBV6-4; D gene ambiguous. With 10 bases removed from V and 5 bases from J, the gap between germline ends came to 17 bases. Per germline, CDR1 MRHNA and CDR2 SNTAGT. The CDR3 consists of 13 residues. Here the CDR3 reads CATSLRMGETQYF. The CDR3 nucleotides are TGTGCCACCTCTCTAAGGATGGGGGAGACCCAGTACTTC.

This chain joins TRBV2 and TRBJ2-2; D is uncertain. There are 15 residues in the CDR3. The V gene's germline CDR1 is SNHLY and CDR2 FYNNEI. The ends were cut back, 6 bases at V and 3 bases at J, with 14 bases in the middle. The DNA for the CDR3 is TGTGCCAGCAGCAACAAGGAGCCGGACACCGGGGAGCTGTTTTTT. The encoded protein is CASSNKEPDTGELFF.

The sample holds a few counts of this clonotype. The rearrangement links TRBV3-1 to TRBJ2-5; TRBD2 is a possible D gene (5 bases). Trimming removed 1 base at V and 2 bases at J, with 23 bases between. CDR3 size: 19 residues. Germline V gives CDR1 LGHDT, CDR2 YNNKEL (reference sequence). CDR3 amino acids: CASSQVGSDEAGLQETQYF. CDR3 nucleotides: TGTGCCAGCAGCCAAGTTGGTAGTGACGAGGCGGGCCTACAAGAGACCCAGTACTTC.

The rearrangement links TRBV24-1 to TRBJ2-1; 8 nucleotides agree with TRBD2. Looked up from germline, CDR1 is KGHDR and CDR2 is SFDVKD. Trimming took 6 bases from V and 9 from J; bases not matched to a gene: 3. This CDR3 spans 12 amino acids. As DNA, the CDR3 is TGTGCCACCAGTCTAGCGGGTGGTGAGCAGTTCTTC. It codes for CATSLAGGEQFF.

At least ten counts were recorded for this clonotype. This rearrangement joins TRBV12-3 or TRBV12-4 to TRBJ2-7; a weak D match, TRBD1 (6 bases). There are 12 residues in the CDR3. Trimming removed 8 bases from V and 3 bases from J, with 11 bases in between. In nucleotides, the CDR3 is TGTGCCAGCTCCATAGGGGGCTACGAGCAGTACGTC. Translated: CASSIGGYEQYV.

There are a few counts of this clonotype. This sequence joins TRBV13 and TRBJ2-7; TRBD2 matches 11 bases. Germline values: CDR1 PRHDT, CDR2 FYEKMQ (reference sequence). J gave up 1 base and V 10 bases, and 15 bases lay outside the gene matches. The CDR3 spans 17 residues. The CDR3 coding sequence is TGTGCCACCCGAGAGCTAGCGGGAGGCTCCGGGTCCTACGAGCAGTACTTC. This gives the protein CATRELAGGSGSYEQYF. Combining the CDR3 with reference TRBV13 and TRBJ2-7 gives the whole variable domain AAGVIQSPRHLIKEKRETATLKCYPIPRHDTVYWYQQGPGQDPQFLISFYEKMQSDKGSIPDRFSAQQFSDYHSELNMSSLELGDSALYFCATRELAGGSGSYEQYFGPGTRLTVT.

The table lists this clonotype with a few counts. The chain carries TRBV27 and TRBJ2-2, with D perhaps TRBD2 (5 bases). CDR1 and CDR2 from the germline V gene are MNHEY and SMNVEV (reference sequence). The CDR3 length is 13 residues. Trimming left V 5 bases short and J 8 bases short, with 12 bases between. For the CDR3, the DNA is TGTGCCAGCAGTCCCCCGGGGAGTGGGGAGCTGTTTTTT. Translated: CASSPPGSGELFF.

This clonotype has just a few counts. The CDR3 DNA is TGTGCCAGTAGTATGTTCTTGTGGGGGACCGGGGAGCTGTTTTTT. Translating gives CASSMFLWGTGELFF. The rearrangement uses TRBV19 and TRBJ2-2; the D gene could be TRBD1 or TRBD2 (5 bases each). The CDR3 has 15 amino acids. Germline V gives CDR1 LNHDA, CDR2 SQIVND (reference sequence). The V gene lost 3 bases and the J gene lost 5 bases, with 13 bases spanning the gap.

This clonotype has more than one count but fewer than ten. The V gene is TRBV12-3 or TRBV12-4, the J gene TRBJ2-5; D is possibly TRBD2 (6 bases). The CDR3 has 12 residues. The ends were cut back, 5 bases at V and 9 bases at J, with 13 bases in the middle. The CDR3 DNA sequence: TGTGCCAGCAGTCTGCAAACGGGGGCCCAGTACTTC. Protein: CASSLQTGAQYF.

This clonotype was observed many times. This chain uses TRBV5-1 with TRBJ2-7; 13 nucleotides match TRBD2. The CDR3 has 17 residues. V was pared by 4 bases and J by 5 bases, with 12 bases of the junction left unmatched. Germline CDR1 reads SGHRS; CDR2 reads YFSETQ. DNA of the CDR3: TGCGCCAGCAGCCTGATAGGACTAGCGGGAGTCAGCAACGAGCAGTACTTC. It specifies CASSLIGLAGVSNEQYF.

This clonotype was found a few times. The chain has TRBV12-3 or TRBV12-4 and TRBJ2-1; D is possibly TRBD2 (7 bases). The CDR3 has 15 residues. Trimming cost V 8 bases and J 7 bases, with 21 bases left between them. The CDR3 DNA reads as TGTGCCAGCGACGGGGGGACACCCCTCCTAAATGAGCAGTTCTTC. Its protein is CASDGGTPLLNEQFF.

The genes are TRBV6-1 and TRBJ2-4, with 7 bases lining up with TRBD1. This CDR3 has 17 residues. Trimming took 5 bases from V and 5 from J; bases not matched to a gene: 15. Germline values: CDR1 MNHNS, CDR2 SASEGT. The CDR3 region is CASSPRPGTEGENIQYF. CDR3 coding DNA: TGTGCCAGCAGTCCCCGTCCCGGGACAGAGGGGGAAAACATTCAGTACTTC.